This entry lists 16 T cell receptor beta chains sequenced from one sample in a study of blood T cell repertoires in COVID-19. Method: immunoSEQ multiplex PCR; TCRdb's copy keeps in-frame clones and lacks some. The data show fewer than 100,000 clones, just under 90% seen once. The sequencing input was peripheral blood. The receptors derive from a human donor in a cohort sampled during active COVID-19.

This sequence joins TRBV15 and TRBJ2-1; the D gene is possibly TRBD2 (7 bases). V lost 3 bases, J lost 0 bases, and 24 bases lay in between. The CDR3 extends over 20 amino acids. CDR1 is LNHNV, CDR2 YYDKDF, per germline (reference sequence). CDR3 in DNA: TGTGCCACCAGCAGGAGGGGGGAGGGCCGAACTACTAGCTCCTACAATGAGCAGTTCTTC. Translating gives CATSRRGEGRTTSSYNEQFF.

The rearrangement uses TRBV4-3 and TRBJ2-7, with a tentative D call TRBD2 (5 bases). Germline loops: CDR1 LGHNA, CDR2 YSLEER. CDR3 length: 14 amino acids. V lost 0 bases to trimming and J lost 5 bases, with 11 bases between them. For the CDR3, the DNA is TGCGCCAGCAGCCAAGAGGATGACGGGAACGAGCAGTACTTC. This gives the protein CASSQEDDGNEQYF.

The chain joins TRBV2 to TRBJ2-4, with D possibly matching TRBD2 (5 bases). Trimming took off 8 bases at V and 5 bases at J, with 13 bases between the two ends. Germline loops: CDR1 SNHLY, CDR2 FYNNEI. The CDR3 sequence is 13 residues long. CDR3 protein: CASQQRQENIQYF. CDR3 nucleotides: TGTGCCAGCCAGCAGCGGCAGGAAAACATTCAGTACTTC.

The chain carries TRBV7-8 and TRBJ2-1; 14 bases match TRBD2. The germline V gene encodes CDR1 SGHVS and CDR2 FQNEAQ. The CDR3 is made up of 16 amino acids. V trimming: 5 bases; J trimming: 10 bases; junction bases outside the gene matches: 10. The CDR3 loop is CASSPKTSGRAGEQFF. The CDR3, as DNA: TGTGCCAGCAGCCCTAAGACTAGCGGGAGGGCCGGAGAGCAGTTCTTC.

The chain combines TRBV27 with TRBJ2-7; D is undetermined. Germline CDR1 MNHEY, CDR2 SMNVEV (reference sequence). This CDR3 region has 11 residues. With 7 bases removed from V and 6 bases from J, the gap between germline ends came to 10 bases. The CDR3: CASTYRSEQYF. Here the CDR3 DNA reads TGTGCCAGCACCTACCGCTCCGAGCAGTACTTC.

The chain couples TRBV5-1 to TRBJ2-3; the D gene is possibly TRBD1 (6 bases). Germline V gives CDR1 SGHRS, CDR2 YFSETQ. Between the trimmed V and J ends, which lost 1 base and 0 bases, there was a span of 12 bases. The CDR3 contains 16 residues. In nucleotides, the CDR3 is TGCGCCAGCAGCTTGAAGAGGGGGAGTAGCACAGATACGCAGTATTTT. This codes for CASSLKRGSSTDTQYF.

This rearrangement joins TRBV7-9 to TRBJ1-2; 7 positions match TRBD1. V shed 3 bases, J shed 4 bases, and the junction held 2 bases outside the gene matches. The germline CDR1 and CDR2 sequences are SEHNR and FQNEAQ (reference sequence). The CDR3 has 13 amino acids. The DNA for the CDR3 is TGTGCCAGCAGCTTCGAGGGGGCCTATGGCTACACCTTC. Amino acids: CASSFEGAYGYTF.

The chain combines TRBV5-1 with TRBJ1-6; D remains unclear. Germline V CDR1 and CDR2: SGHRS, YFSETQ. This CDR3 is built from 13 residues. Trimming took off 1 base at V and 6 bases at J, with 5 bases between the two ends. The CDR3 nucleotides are TGCGCCAGCAGCTTGTCACTTAATTCACCCCTCCACTTT. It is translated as CASSLSLNSPLHF.

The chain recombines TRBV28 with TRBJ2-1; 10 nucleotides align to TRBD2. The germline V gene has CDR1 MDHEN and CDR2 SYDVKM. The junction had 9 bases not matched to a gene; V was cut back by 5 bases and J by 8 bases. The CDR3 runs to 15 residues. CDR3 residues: CASSARGTSVDEQFF. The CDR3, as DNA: TGTGCCAGCAGTGCCCGGGGGACTAGCGTCGATGAGCAGTTCTTC.

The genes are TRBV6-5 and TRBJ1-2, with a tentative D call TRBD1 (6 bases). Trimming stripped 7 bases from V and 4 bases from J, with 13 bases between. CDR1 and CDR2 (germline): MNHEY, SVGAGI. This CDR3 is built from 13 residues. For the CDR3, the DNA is TGTGCCAGCATTCGGGACACTACCTATGGCTACACCTTC. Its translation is CASIRDTTYGYTF.

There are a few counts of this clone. The CDR3 sequence: CASSEATGGYGYTF. CDR3 DNA: TGTGCCAGCAGTGAAGCTACAGGGGGCTATGGCTACACCTTC. V and J are TRBV2 and TRBJ1-2, with 8 bases that match TRBD1. The junction had 1 base not matched to a gene; V was cut back by 0 bases and J by 4 bases. CDR1 is SNHLY and CDR2 is FYNNEI in the germline V gene. The CDR3 has 14 residues.

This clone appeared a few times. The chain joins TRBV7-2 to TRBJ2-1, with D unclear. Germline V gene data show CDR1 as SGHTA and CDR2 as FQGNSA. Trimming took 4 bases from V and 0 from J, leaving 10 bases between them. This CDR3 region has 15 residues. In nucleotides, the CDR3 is TGTGCCAGCAGCTCCCGCCGGAGCTCCTACAATGAGCAGTTCTTC. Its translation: CASSSRRSSYNEQFF.

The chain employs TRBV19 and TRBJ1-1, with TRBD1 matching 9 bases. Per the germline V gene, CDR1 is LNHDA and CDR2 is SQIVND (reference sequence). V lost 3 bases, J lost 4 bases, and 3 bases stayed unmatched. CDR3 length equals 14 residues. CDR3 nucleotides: TGTGCCAGTAGTATTGGGACAGGGAGCACTGAAGCTTTCTTT. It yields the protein CASSIGTGSTEAFF.

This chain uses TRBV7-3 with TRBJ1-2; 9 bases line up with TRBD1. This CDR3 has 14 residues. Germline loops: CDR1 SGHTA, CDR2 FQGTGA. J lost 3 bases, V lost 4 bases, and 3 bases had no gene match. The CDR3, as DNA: TGTGCCAGCAGCTCACAGGGGGCTGACTATGGCTACACCTTC. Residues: CASSSQGADYGYTF.

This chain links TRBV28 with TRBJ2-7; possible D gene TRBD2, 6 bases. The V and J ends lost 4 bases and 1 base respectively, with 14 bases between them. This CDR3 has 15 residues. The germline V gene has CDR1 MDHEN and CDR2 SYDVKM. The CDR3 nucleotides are TGTGCCAGCAGTTCAACCGGGACTGGATCCTACGAGCAGTACTTC. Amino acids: CASSSTGTGSYEQYF.

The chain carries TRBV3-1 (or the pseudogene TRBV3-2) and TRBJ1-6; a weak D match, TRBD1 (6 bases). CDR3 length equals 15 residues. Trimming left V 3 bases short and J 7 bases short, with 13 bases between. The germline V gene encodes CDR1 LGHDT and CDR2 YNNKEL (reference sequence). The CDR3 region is CASSHPQGTNSPLHF. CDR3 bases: TGTGCCAGCAGCCACCCACAGGGTACGAATTCACCCCTCCACTTT.